This TCR beta chain stems from a study of spatial heterogeneity in lung cancer. TCRdb processed the 5' RACE reads anew with MiXCR; each CDR3 protein has one entry. Of 77,000 or so distinct CDR3 sequences listed, approximately 21% are singletons. The V gene's germline CDR1 is SGHTA and CDR2 FQGTGA. The CDR3 runs to 15 residues. The V gene end was trimmed by 5 bases and the J gene end by 4 bases; junction bases not matched to a gene: 5. Time point given: sample taken at primary tumor resection. Frozen PBMC, nontumor lung or tumor provided whole RNA, which was sequenced unsorted. The chain joins TRBV7-3 to TRBJ2-2; 9 bases line up with TRBD1. The sequence came from a male donor with early-stage non-small cell lung cancer. Sequenced here: PBMCs, sampled at surgery. CDR3 residues: CASSPGTGFTGELFF. Here the CDR3 DNA reads TGTGCCAGCAGCCCCGGGACAGGGTTCACCGGGGAGCTGTTTTTT.